This TCR beta chain was documented in a study of OX40 agonist ivuxolimab in advanced cancers. Study at large: Aged about 23 to 80 with a mean of roughly 65 years, they were more than 80% male. Partial responses were recorded for three patients, including one with hepatocellular carcinoma and two with cutaneous melanoma.

Drawing of blood for sampling happened at baseline, at cycle 4 day 1, and at cycle 7 day 1. V was shortened by 1 base and J by 1 base, with 11 bases between the two germline ends. Germline CDR1 SGDLS, CDR2 YYNGEE. The CDR3 length is 15 residues. Note on this clone: The antigen remains unidentified.

Study-wide points: Average numbers of expanded clones were greater in CD8+ T cells than in CD4+.

Assay used: immunoSEQ multiplex PCR; TCRdb lists only in-frame clones, some missing. The sample records fewer than 40,000 clones, over 60% being singletons. The sequencing used CD4+ or CD8+ T cells sorted from blood, collected in a trial of the OX40 agonist ivuxolimab. The chain links TRBV9 to TRBJ2-5; possible D gene TRBD2, 5 bases. The source is an adult with an advanced solid tumor such as melanoma, head and neck, liver or kidney cancer. The CDR3 nucleotides read TGTGCCAGCAGCGTATTCGGGATTCCCCAAGAGACCCAGTACTTC. Protein product: CASSVFGIPQETQYF.